This T cell receptor beta chain was found in a study of T-cell reconstitution after alpha-beta-depleted transplantation in children. This clonotype was counted ten times or more. The authors prepared the TCRbeta library with unique molecular identifiers. MiXCR, applied by TCRdb to the PCR reads, yields one record per CDR3 protein. The table has roughly 220,000 distinct CDR3 sequences, more than 7.5% seen once; the top ten hold about 4.8%. Germline CDR1 and CDR2: MRHNA and SNTAGT. The CDR3 has 14 amino acids. Trimming took off 0 bases at V and 5 bases at J, with 7 bases between the two ends. This TCR was recovered from a human donor who donated a stem cell graft to a child with SCID. The sequencing here drew on PBMCs from the stem cell graft donor, taken from the stem cell graft. This chain connects TRBV6-4 to TRBJ2-2; perhaps TRBD1 as D (6 bases). Written as DNA, the CDR3 is TGTGCCAGCAGTGACTCGGGGACAACCGGGGAGCTGTTTTTT. The encoded protein is CASSDSGTTGELFF.